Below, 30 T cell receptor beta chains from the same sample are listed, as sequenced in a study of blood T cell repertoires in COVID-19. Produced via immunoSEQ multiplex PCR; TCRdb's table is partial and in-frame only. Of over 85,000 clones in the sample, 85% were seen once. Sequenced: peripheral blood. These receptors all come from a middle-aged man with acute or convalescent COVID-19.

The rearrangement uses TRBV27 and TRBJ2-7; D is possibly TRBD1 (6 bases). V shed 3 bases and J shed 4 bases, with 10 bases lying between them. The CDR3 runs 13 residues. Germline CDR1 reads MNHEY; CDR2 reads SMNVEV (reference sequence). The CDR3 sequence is CASSFRGSYEQYF. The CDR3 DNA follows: TGTGCCAGCAGTTTCAGGGGTTCATACGAGCAGTACTTC.

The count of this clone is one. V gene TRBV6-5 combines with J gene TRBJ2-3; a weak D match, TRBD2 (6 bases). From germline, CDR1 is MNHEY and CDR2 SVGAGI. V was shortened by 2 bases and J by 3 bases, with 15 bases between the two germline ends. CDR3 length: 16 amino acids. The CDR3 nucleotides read TGTGCCAGCAGTTACGGTTTATCGGGGGAAACAGATACGCAGTATTTT. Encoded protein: CASSYGLSGETDTQYF.

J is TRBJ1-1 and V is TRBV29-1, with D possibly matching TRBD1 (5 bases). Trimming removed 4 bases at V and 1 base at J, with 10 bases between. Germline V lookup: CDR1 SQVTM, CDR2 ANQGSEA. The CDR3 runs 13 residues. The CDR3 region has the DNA TGCAGCGTTGTCCAGGGCTCGAACACTGAAGCTTTCTTT. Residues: CSVVQGSNTEAFF.

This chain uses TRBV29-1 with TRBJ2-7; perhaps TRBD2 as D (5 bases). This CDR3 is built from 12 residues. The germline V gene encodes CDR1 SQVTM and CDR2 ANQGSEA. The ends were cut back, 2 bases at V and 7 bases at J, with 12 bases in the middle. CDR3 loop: CSVELLGEEQYF. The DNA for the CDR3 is TGCAGCGTTGAACTACTCGGGGAGGAGCAGTACTTC.

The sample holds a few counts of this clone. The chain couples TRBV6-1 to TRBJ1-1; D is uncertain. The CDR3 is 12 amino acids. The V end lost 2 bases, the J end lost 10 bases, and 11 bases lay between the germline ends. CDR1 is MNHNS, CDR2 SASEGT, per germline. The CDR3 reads CASSEYTRGAFF. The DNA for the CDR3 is TGTGCCAGCAGTGAATATACCCGAGGAGCTTTCTTT.

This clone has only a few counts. The CDR3: CASSQQSGGGTDTQYF. The CDR3 region has the DNA TGCGCCAGCAGCCAACAGAGCGGGGGGGGCACAGATACGCAGTATTTT. This chain uses TRBV4-3 with TRBJ2-3, with TRBD2 matching over 10 bases. Germline V gene data show CDR1 as LGHNA and CDR2 as YSLEER. CDR3 length: 16 residues. Losses at the gene ends were 2 bases for V and 1 base for J; bases not matched to a gene: 3.

For the CDR3, the DNA is TGTGCCAGCAGTTACGCGGTTACTAGCCGGGACACCGGGGAGCTGTTTTTT. Its translation is CASSYAVTSRDTGELFF. The chain has TRBV6-2 or TRBV6-3 and TRBJ2-2; TRBD2 is a possible D gene (6 bases). CDR1 MNHEY and CDR2 SVGEGT come from the germline V gene. The V gene lost 2 bases and the J gene lost 3 bases, with 16 bases spanning the gap. This CDR3 has 17 amino acids.

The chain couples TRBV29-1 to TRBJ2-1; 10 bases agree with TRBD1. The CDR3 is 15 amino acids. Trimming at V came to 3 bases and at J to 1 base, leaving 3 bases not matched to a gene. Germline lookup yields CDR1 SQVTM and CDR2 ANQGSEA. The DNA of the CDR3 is TGCAGCGTTGATAGGACAGGGGGATCCTACAATGAGCAGTTCTTC. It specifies CSVDRTGGSYNEQFF.

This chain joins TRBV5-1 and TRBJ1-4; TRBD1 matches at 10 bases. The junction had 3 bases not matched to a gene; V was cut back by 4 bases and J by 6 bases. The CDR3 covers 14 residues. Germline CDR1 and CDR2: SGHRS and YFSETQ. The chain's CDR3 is CASSLGTGDEKLFF. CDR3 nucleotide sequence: TGCGCCAGCAGCCTCGGGACAGGGGATGAAAAACTGTTTTTT.

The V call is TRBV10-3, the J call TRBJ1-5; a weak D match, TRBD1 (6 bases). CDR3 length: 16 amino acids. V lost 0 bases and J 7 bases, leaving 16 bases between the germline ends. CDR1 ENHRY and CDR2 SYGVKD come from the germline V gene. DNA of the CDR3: TGTGCCATCAGTGAGTCGAGAAAGGCAGGGGCCCAGCCCCAGCATTTT. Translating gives CAISESRKAGAQPQHF.

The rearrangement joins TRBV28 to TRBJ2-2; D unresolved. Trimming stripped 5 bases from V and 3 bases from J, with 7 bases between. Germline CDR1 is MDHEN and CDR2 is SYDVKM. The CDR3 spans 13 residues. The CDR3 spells CASSATYTGELFF. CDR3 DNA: TGTGCCAGCAGTGCTACTTACACCGGGGAGCTGTTTTTT. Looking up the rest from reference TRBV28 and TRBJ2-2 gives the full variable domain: DVKVTQSSRYLVKRTGEKVFLECVQDMDHENMFWYRQDPGLGLRLIYFSYDVKMKEKGDIPEGYSVSREKKERFSLILESASTNQTSMYLCASSATYTGELFFGEGSRLTVL.

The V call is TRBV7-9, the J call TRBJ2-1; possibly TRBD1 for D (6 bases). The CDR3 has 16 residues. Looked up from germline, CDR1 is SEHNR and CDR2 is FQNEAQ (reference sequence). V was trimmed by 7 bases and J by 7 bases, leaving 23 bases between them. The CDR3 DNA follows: TGTGCCAGCAACAGACCCGGGACACCACAAAGGAATGAGCAGTTCTTC. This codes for CASNRPGTPQRNEQFF.

This CDR3 is CASRPSGAYQETQYF. CDR3 DNA sequence: TGTGCCAGTAGGCCTAGCGGGGCTTACCAAGAGACCCAGTACTTC. V usage is TRBV19 and J usage is TRBJ2-5; 9 nucleotides line up with TRBD2. The V gene end was trimmed by 6 bases and the J gene end by 0 bases; junction bases not matched to a gene: 5. The length of the CDR3 is 15 residues. CDR1 and CDR2 from the germline V gene are LNHDA and SQIVND (reference sequence).

The DNA of the CDR3 is TGTGCCAGTAGTATCGGAGAGTACAATGAGCAGTTCTTC. Its translation is CASSIGEYNEQFF. The rearrangement links TRBV19 to TRBJ2-1; D remains unclear. This CDR3 spans 13 amino acids. The germline V and J ends were trimmed by 3 bases and 4 bases, with 7 bases remaining between them. CDR1 is LNHDA, CDR2 SQIVND, per germline (reference sequence).

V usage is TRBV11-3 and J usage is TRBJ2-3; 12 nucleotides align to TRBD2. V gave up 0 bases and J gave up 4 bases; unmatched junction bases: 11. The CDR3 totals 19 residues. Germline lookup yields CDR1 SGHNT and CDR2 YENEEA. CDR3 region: CASSLDSSGRAAGPDTQYF. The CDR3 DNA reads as TGTGCCAGCAGCTTAGACTCTAGCGGGAGGGCAGCGGGGCCAGATACGCAGTATTTT.

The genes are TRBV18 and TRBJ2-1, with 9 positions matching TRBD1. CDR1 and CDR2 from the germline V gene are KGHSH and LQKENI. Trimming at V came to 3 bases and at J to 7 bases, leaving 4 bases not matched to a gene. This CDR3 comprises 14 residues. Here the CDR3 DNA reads TGTGCCAGCTCACCGGACAGGGGTAAGAATGAGCAGTTCTTC. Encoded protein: CASSPDRGKNEQFF.

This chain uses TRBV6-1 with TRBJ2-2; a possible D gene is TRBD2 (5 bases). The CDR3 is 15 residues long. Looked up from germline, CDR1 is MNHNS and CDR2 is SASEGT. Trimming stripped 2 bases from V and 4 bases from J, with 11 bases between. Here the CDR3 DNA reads TGTGCCAGCAGTGAAAAAACGAGGGCCACCGGGGAGCTGTTTTTT. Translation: CASSEKTRATGELFF.

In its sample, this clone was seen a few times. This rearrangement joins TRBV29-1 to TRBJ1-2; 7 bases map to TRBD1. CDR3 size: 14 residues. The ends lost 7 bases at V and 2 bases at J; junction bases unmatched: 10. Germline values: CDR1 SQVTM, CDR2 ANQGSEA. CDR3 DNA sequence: TGCAGCGCTACCGGCCGGGACAGCAACTATGGCTACACCTTC. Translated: CSATGRDSNYGYTF.

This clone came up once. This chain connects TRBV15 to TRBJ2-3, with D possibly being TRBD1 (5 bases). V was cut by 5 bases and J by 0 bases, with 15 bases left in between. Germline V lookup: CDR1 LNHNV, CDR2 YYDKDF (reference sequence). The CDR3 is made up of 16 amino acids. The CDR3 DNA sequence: TGTGCCACCAGCGCCTTAGGGGCTACGAGCACAGATACGCAGTATTTT. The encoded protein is CATSALGATSTDTQYF.

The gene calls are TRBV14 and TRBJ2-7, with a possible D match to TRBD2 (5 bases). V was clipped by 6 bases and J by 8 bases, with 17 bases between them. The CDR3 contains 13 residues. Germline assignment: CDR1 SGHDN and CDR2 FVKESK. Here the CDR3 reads CASSARIGEKQYF. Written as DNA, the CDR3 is TGTGCCAGCAGTGCAAGGATCGGGGAGAAGCAGTACTTC. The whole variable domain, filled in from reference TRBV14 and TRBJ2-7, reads EAGVTQFPSHSVIEKGQTVTLRCDPISGHDNLYWYRRVMGKEIKFLLHFVKESKQDESGMPNNRFLAERTGGTYSTLKVQPAELEDSGVYFCASSARIGEKQYFGPGTRLTVT.

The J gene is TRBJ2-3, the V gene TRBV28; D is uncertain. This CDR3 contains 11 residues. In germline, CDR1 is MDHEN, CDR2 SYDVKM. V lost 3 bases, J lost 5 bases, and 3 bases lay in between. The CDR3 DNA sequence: TGTGCCAGCAGTTTTCAAGATACGCAGTATTTT. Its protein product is CASSFQDTQYF.

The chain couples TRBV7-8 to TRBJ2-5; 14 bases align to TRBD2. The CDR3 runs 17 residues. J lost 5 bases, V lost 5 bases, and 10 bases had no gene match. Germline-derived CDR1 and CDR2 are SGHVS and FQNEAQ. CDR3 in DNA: TGTGCCAGCAGCACAGCGACCGGACTAGCGGGAGGCGAGACCCAGTACTTC. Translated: CASSTATGLAGGETQYF. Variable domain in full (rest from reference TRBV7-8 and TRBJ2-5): GAGVSQSPRYKVAKRGQDVALRCDPISGHVSLFWYQQALGQGPEFLTYFQNEAQLDKSGLPSDRFFAERPEGSVSTLKIQRTQQEDSAVYLCASSTATGLAGGETQYFGPGTRLLVL.

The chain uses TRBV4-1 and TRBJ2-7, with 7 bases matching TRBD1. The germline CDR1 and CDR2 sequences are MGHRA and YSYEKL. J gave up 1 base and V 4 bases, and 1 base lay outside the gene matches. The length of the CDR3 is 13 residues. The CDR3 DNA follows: TGCGCCAGCAGCCGGACAGGATCCTACGAGCAGTACTTC. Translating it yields CASSRTGSYEQYF.

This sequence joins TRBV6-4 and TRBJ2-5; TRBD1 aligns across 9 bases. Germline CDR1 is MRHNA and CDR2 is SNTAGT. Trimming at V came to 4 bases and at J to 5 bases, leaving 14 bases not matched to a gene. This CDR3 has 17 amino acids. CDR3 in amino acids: CASSGRPLGQGSETQYF. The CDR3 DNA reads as TGTGCCAGCAGTGGACGTCCGCTGGGACAGGGTTCCGAGACCCAGTACTTC.

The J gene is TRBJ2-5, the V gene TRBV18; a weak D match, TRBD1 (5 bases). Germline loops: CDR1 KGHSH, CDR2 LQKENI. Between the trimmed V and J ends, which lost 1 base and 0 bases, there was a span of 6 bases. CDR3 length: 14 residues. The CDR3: CASSPRQNQETQYF. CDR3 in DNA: TGTGCCAGCTCACCACGACAGAACCAAGAGACCCAGTACTTC.

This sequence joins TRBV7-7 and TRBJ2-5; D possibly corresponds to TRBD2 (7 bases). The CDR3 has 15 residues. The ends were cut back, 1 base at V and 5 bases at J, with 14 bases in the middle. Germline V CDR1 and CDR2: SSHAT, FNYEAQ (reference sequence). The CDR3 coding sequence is TGTGCCAGCAGCTTAGGAGGGGGGGGGTACGAGACCCAGTACTTC. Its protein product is CASSLGGGGYETQYF. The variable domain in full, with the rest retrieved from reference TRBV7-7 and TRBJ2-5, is GAGVSQSPRYKVTKRGQDVTLRCDPISSHATLYWYQQALGQGPEFLTYFNYEAQPDKSGLPSDRFSAERPEGSISTLTIQRTEQRDSAMYRCASSLGGGGYETQYFGPGTRLLVL.

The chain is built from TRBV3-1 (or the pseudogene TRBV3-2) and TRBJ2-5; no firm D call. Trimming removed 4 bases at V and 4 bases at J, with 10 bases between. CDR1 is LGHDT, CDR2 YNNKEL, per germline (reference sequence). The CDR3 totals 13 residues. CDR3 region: CASSLTGVETQYF. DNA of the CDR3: TGTGCCAGCAGCCTCACTGGTGTAGAGACCCAGTACTTC.

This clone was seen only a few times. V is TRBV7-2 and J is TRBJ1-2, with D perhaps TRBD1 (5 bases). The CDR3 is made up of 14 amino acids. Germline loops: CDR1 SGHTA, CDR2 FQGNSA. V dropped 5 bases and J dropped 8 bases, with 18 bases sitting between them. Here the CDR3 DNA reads TGTGCCAGCAGCGATTCAGGGACTTGGGGAGGCTACACCTTC. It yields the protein CASSDSGTWGGYTF.

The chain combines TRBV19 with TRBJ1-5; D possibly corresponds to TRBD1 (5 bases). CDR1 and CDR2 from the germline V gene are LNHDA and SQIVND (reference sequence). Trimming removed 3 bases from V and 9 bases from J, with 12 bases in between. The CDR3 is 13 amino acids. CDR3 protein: CASSMTDIRPQHF. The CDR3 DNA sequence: TGTGCCAGTAGTATGACAGATATCAGGCCCCAGCATTTT.

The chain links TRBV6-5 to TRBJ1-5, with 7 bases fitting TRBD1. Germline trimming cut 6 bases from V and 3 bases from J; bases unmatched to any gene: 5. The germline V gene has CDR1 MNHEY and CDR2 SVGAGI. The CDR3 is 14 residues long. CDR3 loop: CASRSTGDNQPQHF. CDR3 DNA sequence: TGTGCCAGCAGGTCTACAGGGGACAATCAGCCCCAGCATTTT.